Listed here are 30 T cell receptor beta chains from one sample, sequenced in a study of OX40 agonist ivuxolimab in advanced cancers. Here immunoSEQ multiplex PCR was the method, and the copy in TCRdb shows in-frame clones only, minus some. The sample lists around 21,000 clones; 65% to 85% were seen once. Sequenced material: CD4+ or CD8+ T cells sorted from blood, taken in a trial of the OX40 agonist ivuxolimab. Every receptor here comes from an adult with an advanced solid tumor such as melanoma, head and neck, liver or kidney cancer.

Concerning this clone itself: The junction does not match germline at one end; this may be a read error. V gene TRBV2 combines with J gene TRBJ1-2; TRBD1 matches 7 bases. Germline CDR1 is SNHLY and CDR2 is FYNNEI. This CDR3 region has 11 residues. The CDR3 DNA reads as TGTGCCAGCAGTGGGGTTAAGGGGGCAATCTTC. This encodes CASSGVKGAIF.

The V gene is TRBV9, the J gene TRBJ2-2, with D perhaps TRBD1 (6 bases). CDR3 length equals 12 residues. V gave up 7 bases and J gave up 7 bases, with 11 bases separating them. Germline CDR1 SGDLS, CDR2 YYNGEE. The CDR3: CASEGVSGELFF. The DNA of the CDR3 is TGTGCCAGCGAGGGGGTAAGCGGGGAGCTGTTTTTT.

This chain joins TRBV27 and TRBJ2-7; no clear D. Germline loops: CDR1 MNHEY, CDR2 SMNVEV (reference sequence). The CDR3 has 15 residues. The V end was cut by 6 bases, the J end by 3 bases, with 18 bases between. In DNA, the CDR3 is TGTGCCAGCAGCCCCATCCGTAGGCAGAACTACGAGCAGTACTTC. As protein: CASSPIRRQNYEQYF.

For the CDR3, the DNA is TGTGCCAGCAGCTTATGGGGACTAGCGGGAGGCAATGAGCAGTTCTTC. It codes for CASSLWGLAGGNEQFF. V usage is TRBV11-2 and J usage is TRBJ2-1; TRBD2 aligns across 15 bases. CDR3 length: 16 amino acids. Losses at the gene ends were 2 bases for V and 6 bases for J; bases not matched to a gene: 2. Germline assignment: CDR1 SGHAT and CDR2 FQNNGV.

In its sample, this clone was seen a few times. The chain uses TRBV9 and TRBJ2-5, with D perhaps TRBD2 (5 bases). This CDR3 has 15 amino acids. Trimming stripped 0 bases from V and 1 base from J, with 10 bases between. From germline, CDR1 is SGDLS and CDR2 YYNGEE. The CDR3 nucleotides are TGTGCCAGCAGCGTAGGAGGGTACAGCCAAGAGACCCAGTACTTC. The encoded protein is CASSVGGYSQETQYF.

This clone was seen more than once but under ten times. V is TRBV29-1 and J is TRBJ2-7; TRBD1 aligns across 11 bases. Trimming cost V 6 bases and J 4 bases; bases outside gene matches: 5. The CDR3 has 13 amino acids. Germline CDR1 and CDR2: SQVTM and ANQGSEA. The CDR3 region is CSVTGQGVYEQYF. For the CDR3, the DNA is TGCAGCGTGACGGGACAGGGGGTTTACGAGCAGTACTTC.

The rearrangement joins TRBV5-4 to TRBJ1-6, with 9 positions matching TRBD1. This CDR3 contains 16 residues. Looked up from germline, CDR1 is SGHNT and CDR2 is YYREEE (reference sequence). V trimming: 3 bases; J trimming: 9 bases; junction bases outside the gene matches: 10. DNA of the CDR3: TGTGCCAGCAGCTCCTCCGCAAGACAGGGGGGTTCACCCCTCCACTTT. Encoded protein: CASSSSARQGGSPLHF.

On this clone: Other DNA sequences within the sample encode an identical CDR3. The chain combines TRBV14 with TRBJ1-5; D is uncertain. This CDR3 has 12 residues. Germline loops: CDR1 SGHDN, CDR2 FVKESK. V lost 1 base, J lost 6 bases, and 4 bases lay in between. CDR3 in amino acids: CASSQGGQPQHF. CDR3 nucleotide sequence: TGTGCCAGCAGCCAAGGAGGTCAGCCCCAGCATTTT.

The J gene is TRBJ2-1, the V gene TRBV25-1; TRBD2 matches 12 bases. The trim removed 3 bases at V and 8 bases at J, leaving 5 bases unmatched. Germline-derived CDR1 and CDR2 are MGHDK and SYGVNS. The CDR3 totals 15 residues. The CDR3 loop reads CASSDPLAGGHEQFF. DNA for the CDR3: TGTGCCAGCAGTGATCCCCTAGCGGGAGGGCATGAGCAGTTCTTC.

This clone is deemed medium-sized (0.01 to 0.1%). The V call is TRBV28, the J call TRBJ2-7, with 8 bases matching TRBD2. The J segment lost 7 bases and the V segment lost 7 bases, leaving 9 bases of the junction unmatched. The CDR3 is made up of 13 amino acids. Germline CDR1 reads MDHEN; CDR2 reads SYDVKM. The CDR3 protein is CASTSSGSGEQYF. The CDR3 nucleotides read TGTGCCAGCACGTCGAGCGGGAGTGGAGAGCAGTACTTC. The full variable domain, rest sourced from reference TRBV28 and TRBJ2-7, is DVKVTQSSRYLVKRTGEKVFLECVQDMDHENMFWYRQDPGLGLRLIYFSYDVKMKEKGDIPEGYSVSREKKERFSLILESASTNQTSMYLCASTSSGSGEQYFGPGTRLTVT.

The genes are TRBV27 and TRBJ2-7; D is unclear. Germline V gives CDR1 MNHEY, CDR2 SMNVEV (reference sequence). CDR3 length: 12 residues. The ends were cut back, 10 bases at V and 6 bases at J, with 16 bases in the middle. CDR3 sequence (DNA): TGTGCCACCGACGGCCCAACGGGCGAGCAGTACTTC. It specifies CATDGPTGEQYF.

DNA of the CDR3: TGCGCCAGCAGCGGACCAAGACGGGACAGCTACTACGAGCAGTACTTC. Translated: CASSGPRRDSYYEQYF. V usage is TRBV10-1 and J usage is TRBJ2-7, with TRBD1 matching over 7 bases. The CDR3 extends over 16 amino acids. The J segment lost 3 bases and the V segment lost 6 bases, leaving 14 bases of the junction unmatched. Germline V lookup: CDR1 WNHNN, CDR2 SYGVQD (reference sequence).

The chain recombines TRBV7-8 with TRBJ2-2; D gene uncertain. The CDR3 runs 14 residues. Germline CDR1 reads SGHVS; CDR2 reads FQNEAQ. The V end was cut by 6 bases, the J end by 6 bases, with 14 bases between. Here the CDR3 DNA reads TGTGCCAGCAGTCTGGGTAGCTCTCCCGGGGAGCTGTTTTTT. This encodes CASSLGSSPGELFF.

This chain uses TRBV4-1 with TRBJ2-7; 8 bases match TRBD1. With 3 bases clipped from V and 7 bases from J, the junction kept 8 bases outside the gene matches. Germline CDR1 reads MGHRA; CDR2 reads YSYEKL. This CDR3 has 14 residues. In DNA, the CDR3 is TGCGCCAGCAGCCACGTTCCGGGGACAGGTGAGCAGTACTTC. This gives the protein CASSHVPGTGEQYF.

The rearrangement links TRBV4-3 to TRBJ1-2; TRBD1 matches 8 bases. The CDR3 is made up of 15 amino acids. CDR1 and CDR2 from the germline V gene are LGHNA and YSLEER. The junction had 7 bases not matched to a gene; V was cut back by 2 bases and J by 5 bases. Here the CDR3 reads CASSQRGDRIYGYTF. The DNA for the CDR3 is TGCGCCAGCAGCCAAAGGGGGGACAGGATTTATGGCTACACCTTC.

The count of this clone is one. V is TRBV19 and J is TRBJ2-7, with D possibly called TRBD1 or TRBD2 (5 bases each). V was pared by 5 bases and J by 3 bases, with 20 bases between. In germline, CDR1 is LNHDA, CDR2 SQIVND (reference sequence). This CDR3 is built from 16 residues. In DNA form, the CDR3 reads TGTGCCAGTAGTTTCCAGGGTGTGGGACCTATCTACGAGCAGTACTTC. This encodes CASSFQGVGPIYEQYF.

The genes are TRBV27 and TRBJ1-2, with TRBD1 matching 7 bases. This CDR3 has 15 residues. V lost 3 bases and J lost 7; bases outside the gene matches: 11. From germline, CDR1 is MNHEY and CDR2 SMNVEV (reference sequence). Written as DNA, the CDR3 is TGTGCCAGCAGTTTCGGCAAACAGGGGACGGCTGGCTACACCTTC. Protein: CASSFGKQGTAGYTF.

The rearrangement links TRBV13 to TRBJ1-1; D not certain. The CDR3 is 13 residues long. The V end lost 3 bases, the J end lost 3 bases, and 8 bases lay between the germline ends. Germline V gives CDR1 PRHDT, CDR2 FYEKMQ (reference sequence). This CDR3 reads CASSLTPDTEAFF. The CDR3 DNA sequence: TGTGCCAGCAGCTTGACCCCGGACACTGAAGCTTTCTTT. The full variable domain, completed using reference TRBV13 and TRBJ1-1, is AAGVIQSPRHLIKEKRETATLKCYPIPRHDTVYWYQQGPGQDPQFLISFYEKMQSDKGSIPDRFSAQQFSDYHSELNMSSLELGDSALYFCASSLTPDTEAFFGQGTRLTVV.

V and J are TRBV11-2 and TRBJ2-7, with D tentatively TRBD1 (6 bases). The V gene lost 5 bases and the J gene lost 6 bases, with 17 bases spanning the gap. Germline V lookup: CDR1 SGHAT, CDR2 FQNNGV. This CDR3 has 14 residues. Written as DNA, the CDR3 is TGTGCCAGCAGCCATACCGGGTTGGGGGCCGAGCAGTACTTC. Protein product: CASSHTGLGAEQYF.

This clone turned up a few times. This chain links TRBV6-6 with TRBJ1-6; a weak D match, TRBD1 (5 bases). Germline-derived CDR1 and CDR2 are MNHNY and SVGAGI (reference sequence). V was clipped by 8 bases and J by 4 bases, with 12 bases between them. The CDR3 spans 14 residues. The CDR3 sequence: CASGHGVYNSPLHF. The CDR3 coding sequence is TGTGCCAGCGGACACGGGGTTTATAATTCACCCCTCCACTTT.

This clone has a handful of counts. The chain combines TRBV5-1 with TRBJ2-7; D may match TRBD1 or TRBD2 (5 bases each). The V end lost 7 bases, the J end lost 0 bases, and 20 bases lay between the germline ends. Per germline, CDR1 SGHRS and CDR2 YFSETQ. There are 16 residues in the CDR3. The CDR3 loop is CASRFLQGVFSYEQYF. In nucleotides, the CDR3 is TGCGCCAGCCGTTTCCTTCAGGGAGTATTCTCCTACGAGCAGTACTTC.

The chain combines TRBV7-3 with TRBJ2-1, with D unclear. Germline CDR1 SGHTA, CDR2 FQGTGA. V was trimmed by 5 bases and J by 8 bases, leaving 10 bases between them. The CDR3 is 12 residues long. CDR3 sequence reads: CASSAKSHEQFF. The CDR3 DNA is TGTGCCAGCAGCGCCAAGAGTCATGAGCAGTTCTTC.

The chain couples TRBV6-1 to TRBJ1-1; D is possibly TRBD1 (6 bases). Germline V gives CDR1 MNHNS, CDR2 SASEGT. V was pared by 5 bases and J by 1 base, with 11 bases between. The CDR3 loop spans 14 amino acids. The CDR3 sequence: CASSQGQKNTEAFF. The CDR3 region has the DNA TGTGCCAGCAGTCAAGGACAGAAGAACACTGAAGCTTTCTTT.

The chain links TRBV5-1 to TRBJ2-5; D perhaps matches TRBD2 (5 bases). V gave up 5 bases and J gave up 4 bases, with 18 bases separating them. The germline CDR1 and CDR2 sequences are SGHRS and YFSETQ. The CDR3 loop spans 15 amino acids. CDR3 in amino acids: CASSLAGPPPETQYF. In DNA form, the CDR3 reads TGCGCCAGCAGTCTCGCGGGCCCTCCCCCAGAGACCCAGTACTTC.

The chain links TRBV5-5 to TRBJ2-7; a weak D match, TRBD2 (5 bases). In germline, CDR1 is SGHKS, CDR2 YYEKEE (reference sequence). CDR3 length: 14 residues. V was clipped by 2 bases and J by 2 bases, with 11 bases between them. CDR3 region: CASSFPTSAYEQYF. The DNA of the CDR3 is TGTGCCAGCAGCTTTCCCACTAGTGCCTACGAGCAGTACTTC.

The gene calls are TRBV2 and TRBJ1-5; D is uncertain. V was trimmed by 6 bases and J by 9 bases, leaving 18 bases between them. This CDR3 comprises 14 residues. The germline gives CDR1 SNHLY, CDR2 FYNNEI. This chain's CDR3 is CASSLGQPVGPQHF. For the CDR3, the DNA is TGTGCCAGCAGCCTAGGTCAGCCGGTCGGGCCCCAGCATTTT.

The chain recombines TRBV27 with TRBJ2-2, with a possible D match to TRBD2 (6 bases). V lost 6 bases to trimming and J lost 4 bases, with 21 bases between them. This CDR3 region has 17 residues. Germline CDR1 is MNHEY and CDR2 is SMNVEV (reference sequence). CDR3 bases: TGTGCCAGCAGCAATCCGGGACTGACCTTACTCACCGGGGAGCTGTTTTTT. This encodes CASSNPGLTLLTGELFF.

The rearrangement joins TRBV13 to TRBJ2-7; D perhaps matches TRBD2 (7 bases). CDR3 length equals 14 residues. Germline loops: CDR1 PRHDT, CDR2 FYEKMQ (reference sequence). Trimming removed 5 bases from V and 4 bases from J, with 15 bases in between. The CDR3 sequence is CASSEGRGYYEQYF. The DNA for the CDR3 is TGTGCCAGCAGCGAAGGGAGGGGGTATTACGAGCAGTACTTC.

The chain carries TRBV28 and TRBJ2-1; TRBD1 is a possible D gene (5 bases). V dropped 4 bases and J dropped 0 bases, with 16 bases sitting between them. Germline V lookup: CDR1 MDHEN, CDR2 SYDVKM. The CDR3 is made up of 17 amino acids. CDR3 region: CASSSNRLMSSYNEQFF. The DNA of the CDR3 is TGTGCCAGCAGTTCTAACAGGCTTATGAGCTCCTACAATGAGCAGTTCTTC.

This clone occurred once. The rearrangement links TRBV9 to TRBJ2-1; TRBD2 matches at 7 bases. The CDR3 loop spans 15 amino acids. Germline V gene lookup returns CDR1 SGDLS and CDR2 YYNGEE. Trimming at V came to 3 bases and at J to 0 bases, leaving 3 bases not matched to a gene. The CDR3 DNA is TGTGCCAGCAGCGAGGCGGGAGACTCCTACAATGAGCAGTTCTTC. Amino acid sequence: CASSEAGDSYNEQFF.